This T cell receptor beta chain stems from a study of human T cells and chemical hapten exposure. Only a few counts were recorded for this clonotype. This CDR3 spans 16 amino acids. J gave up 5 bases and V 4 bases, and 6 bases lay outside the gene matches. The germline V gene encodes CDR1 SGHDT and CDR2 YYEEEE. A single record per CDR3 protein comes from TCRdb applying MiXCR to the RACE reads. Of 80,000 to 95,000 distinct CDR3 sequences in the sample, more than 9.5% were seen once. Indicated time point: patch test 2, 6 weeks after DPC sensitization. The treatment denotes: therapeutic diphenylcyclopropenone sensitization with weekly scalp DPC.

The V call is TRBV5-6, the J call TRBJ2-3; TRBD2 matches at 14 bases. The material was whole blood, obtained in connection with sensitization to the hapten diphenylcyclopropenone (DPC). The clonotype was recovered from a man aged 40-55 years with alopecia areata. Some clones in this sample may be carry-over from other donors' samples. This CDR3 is CASSTGLAGVVDTQYF. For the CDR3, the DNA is TGTGCCAGCAGCACGGGACTAGCGGGAGTAGTAGATACGCAGTATTTT.